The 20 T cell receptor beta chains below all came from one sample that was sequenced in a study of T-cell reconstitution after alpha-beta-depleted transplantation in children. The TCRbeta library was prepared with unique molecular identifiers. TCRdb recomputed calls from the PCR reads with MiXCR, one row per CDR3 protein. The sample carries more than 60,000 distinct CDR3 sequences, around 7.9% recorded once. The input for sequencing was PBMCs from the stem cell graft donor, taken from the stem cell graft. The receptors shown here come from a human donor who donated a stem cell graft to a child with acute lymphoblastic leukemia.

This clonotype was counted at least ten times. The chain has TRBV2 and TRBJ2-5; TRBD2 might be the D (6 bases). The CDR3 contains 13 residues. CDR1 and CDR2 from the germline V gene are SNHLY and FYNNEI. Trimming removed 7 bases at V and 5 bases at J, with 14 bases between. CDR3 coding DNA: TGTGCCAGCATAACGGGACTCAGGGAGACCCAGTACTTC. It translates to CASITGLRETQYF.

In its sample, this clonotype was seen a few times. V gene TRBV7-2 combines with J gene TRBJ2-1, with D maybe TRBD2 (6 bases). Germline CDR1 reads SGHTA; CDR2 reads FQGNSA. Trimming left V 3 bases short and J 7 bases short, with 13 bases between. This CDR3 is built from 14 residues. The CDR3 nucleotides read TGTGCCAGCAGCTTCGTAGGCCGGGGGAATGAGCAGTTCTTC. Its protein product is CASSFVGRGNEQFF.

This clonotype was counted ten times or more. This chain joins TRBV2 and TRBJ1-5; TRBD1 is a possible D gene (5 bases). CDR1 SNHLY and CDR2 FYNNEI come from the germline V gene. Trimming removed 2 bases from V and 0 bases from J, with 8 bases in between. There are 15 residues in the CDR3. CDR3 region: CASSERGFSNQPQHF. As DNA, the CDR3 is TGTGCCAGCAGTGAACGGGGGTTTAGCAATCAGCCCCAGCATTTT. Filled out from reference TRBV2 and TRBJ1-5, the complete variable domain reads EPEVTQTPSHQVTQMGQEVILRCVPISNHLYFYWYRQILGQKVEFLVSFYNNEISEKSEIFDDQFSVERPDGSNFTLKIRSTKLEDSAMYFCASSERGFSNQPQHFGDGTRLSIL.

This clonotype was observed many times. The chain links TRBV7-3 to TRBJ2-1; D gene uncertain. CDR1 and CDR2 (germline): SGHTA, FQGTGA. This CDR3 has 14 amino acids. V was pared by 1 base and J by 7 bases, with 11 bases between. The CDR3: CASSLMRSSNEQFF. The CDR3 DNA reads TGTGCCAGCAGCTTAATGCGCTCATCGAATGAGCAGTTCTTC.

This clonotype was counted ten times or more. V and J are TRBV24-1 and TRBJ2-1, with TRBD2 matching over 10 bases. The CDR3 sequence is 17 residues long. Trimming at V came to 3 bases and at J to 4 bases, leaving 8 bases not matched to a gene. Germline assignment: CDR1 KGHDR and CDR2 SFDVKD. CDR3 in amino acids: CATSDPEAGGAYNEQFF. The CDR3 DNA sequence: TGTGCCACCAGTGATCCCGAAGCGGGAGGGGCGTACAATGAGCAGTTCTTC.

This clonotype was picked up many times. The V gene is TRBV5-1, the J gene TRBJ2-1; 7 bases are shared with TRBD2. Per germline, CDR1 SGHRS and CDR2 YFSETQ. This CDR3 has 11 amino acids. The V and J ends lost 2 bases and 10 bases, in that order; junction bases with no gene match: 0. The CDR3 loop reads CASSFGGEQFF. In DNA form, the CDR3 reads TGCGCCAGCAGCTTCGGGGGGGAGCAGTTCTTC.

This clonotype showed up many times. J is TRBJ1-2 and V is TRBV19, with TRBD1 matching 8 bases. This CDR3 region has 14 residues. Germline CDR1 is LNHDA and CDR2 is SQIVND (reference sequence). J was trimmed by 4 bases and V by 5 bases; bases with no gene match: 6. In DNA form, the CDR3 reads TGTGCCAGTAGTGGACTGACAGGGGCCTATGGCTACACCTTC. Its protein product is CASSGLTGAYGYTF.

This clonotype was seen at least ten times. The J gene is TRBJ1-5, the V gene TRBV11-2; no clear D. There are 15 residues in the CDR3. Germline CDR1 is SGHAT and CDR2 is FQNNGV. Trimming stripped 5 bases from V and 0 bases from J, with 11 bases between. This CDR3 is CASSLSSYSNQPQHF. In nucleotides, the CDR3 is TGTGCCAGCAGCCTAAGTTCTTATAGCAATCAGCCCCAGCATTTT.

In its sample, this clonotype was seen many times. This CDR3 reads CSASRTGRTDTQYF. The CDR3 DNA reads as TGCAGTGCTAGCCGGACAGGCCGCACAGATACGCAGTATTTT. The rearrangement uses TRBV20-1 and TRBJ2-3, with 7 bases matching TRBD1. This CDR3 has 14 amino acids. V lost 3 bases and J lost 1; bases outside the gene matches: 4. The germline gives CDR1 DFQATT, CDR2 SNEGSKA (reference sequence).

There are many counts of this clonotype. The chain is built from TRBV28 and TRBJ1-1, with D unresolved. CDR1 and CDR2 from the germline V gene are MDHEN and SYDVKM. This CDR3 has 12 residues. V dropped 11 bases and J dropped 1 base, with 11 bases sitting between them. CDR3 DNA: TGTGCCGGCAAGGATCGGAACACTGAAGCTTTCTTT. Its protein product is CAGKDRNTEAFF.

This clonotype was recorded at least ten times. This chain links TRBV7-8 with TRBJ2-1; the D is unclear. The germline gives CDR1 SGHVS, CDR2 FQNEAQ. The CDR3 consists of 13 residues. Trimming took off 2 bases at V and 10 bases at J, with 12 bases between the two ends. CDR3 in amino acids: CASSLLQLREQFF. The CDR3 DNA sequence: TGTGCCAGCAGCTTACTCCAGCTACGAGAGCAGTTCTTC. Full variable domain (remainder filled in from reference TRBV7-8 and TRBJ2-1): GAGVSQSPRYKVAKRGQDVALRCDPISGHVSLFWYQQALGQGPEFLTYFQNEAQLDKSGLPSDRFFAERPEGSVSTLKIQRTQQEDSAVYLCASSLLQLREQFFGPGTRLTVL.

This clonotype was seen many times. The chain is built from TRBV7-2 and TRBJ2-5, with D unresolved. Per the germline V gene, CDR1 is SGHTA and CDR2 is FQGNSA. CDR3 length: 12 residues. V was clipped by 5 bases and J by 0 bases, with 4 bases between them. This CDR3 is CASSTYQETQYF. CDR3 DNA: TGTGCCAGCAGCACCTACCAAGAGACCCAGTACTTC.

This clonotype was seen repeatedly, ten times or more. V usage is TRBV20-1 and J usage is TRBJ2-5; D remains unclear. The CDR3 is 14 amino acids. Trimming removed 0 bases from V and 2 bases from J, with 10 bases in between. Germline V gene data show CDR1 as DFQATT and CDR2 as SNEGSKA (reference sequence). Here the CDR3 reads CSARDLPGQETQYF. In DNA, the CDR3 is TGCAGTGCTAGAGATCTCCCTGGACAAGAGACCCAGTACTTC.

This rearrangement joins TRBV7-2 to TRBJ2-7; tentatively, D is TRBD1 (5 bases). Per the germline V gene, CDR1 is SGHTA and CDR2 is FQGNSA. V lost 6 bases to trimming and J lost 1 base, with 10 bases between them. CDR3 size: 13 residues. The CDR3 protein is CASRDTDSYEQYF. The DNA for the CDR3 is TGTGCCAGCAGGGACACTGATTCCTACGAGCAGTACTTC.

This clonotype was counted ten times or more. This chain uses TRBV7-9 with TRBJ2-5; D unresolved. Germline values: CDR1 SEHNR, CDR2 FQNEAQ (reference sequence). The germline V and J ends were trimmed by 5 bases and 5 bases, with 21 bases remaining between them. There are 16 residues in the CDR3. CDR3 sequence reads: CASSPTTGLDRETQYF. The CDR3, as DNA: TGTGCCAGCAGCCCCACCACCGGCCTGGATCGGGAGACCCAGTACTTC.

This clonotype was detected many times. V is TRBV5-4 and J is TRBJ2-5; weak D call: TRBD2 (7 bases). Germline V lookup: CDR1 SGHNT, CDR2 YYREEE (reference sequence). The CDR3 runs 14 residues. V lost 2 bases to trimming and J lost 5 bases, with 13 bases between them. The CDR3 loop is CASSFGGGRETQYF. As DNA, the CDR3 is TGTGCCAGCAGCTTTGGCGGGGGCAGGGAGACCCAGTACTTC.

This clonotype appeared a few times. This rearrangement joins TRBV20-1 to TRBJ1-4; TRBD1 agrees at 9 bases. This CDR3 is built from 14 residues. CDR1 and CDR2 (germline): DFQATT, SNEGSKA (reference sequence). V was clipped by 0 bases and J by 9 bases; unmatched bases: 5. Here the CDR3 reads CSARDRDRDQKLFF. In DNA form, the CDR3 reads TGCAGTGCTAGAGACCGGGACAGGGATCAAAAACTGTTTTTT.

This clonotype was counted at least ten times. The DNA for the CDR3 is TGTGCCAGCAGCCCGCCGGGAGCCAACTATGGCTACACCTTC. This encodes CASSPPGANYGYTF. The chain links TRBV7-6 to TRBJ1-2; D unresolved. V was pared by 5 bases and J by 2 bases, with 12 bases between. CDR1 is SGHVS, CDR2 FNYEAQ, per germline. The length of the CDR3 is 14 residues.

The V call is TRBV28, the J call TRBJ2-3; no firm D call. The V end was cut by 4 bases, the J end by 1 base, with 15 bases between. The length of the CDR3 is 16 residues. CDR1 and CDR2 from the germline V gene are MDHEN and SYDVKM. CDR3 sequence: CASSSIALQGTDTQYF. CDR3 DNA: TGTGCCAGCAGTTCTATAGCTCTCCAGGGCACAGATACGCAGTATTTT.

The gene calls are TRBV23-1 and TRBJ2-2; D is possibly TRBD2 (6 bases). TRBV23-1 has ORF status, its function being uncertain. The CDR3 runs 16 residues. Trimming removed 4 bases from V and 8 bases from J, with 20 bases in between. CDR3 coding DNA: TGCGCCAGCAGTCGCCATAAGGAGGGAAAAAGAGGGGAGCTGTTTTTT. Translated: CASSRHKEGKRGELFF.